The clone carrying this TCR beta chain was recorded many times. Its antigen is as yet unknown. V trimming: 2 bases; J trimming: 6 bases; junction bases outside the gene matches: 6. The CDR3 extends over 14 amino acids. The germline V gene encodes CDR1 SEHNR and CDR2 FQNEAQ (reference sequence). This specimen belongs to a study of identical twins. Whole-study findings and limits: Abundant beta clonotypes from cord blood had fewer insertions, unlike memory repertoires, which showed none. Among out-of-frame alpha sequences shared by twins, low generation probability occurred in excess.

TCRdb processed the 5' RACE reads anew with MiXCR; each CDR3 protein has one entry. Among roughly 710,000 distinct CDR3 sequences listed, 5.5% to 7.5% were seen once. The chain combines TRBV7-9 with TRBJ1-2, with 7 bases fitting TRBD1. What was sequenced was naive T cells sorted from blood. The sequence was collected from a man in his late teens or twenties in good health. The CDR3 DNA follows: TGTGCCAGCAGCTTATCTCGACAGGGTCATGGCTACACCTTC. Encoded protein: CASSLSRQGHGYTF.